This T cell receptor beta chain appears in the sequencing data of a study of CD8 T cells in ankylosing spondylitis. Whole-study results and caveats: Reports of some motif variants in reactive arthritis synovial fluid and blood predate this one. A motif in TCR beta, a set of several highly homologous variants, appeared characteristic of ankylosing spondylitis blood. CD8+ cells made up the disease-linked clones, which were relatively rare in peripheral blood. The study looked at matched synovial fluid samples from ankylosing spondylitis patients. Disease-linked clones were reported to be significantly enriched there.

The trim removed 4 bases at V and 5 bases at J, leaving 5 bases unmatched. The CDR3 is 15 residues long. Germline V gene data show CDR1 as SGHRS and CDR2 as YFSETQ. TCRdb re-called the 5' RACE reads through MiXCR, storing one row per CDR3 protein. The table lists 250,000 to 350,000 distinct CDR3 sequences, around 20% of them singletons. This clonotype appeared a few times. The antigen is not known. The chain has TRBV5-1 and TRBJ2-2, with 10 bases lining up with TRBD2. Material for sequencing was blood, either unsorted or a sorted T cell fraction (not recorded which). This TCR derives from a female donor with ankylosing spondylitis or in good health (not recorded which). CDR3 sequence (DNA): TGCGCCAGCAGCATGGGACTAGCGATAACCGGGGAGCTGTTTTTT. Protein: CASSMGLAITGELFF.